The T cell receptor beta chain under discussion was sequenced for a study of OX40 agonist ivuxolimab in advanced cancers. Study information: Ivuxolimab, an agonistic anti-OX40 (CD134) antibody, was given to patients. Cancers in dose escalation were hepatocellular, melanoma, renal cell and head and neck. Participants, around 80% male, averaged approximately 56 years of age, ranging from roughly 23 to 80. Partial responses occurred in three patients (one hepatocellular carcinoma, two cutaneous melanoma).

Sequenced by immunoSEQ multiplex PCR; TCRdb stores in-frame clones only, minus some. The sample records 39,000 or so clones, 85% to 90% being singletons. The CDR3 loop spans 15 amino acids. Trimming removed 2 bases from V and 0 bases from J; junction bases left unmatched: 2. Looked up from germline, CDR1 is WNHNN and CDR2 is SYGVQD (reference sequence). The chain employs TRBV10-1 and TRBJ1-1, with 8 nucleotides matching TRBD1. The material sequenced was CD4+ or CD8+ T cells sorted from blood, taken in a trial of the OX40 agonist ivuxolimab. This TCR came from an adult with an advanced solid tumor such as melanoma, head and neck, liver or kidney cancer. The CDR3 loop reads CASSERRGLNTEAFF. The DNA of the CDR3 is TGCGCCAGCAGTGAGCGCAGGGGGCTGAACACTGAAGCTTTCTTT.